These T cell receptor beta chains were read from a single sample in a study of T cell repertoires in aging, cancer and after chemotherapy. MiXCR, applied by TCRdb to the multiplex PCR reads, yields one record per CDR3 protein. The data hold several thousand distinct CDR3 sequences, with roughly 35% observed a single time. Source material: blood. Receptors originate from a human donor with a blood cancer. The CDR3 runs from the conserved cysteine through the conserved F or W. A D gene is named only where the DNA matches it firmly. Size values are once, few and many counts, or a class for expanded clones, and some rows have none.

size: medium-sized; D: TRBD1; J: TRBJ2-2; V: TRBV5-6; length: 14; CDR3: CASSEGGATGELFF; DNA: TGTGCCAGCAGCGAAGGGGGCGCGACCGGGGAGCTGTTTTTT
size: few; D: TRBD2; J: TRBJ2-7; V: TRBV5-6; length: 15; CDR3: CASSPGLAGSKEQYF; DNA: TGTGCCAGCAGCCCGGGACTAGCGGGGTCAAAAGAGCAGTACTTC
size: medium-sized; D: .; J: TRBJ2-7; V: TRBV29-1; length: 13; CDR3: CSVEHSQGYEQYF; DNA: TGCAGCGTTGAACACTCACAGGGCTACGAGCAGTACTTC
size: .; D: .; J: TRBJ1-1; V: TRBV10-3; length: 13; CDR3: CAISVQVNTEAFF; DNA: TGTGCCATCAGCGTGCAGGTAAACACTGAAGCTTTCTTT
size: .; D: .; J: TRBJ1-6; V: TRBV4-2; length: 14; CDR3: CASSQDKVGGPLHF; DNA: TGTGCCAGCAGCCAAGATAAGGTGGGGGGACCCCTCCACTTT
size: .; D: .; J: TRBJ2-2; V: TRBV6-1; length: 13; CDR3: CASMTGNTGELFF; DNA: TGTGCCAGCATGACAGGGAACACCGGGGAGCTGTTTTTT
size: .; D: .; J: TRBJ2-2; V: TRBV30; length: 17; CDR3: CAWSIGISPLDAGELFF; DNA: TGTGCCTGGTCCATAGGCATTTCCCCCCTGGACGCCGGGGAGCTGTTTTTT
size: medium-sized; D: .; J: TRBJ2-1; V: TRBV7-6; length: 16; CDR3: CASSLVVAGRNNEQFF; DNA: TGTGCCAGCAGCTTAGTCGTGGCAGGGCGAAACAATGAGCAGTTCTTC
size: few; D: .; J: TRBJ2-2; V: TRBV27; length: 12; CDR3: CASSWNTGELFF; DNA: TGTGCCAGCAGTTGGAACACCGGGGAGCTGTTTTTT
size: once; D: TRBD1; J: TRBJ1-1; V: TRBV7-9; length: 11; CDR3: CASSVSDRIYF; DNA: TGTGCCAGCAGCGTATCGGACAGGATTTACTTT
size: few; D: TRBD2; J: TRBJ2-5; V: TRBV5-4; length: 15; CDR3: CASSIGRAGGETQYF; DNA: TGTGCCAGCAGCATCGGGAGGGCCGGAGGAGAGACCCAGTACTTC
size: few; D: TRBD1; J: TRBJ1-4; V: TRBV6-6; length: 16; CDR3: CASSPRQGATNEKLFF; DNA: TGTGCCAGCAGTCCGCGACAGGGGGCAACTAATGAAAAACTGTTTTTT
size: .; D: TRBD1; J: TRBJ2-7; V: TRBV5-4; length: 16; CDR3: CASSLTVTGASYEQYF; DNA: TGTGCCAGCAGCTTGACCGTCACAGGGGCTTCCTACGAGCAGTACTTC
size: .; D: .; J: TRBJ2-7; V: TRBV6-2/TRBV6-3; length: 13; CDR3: CASSYGSLYEQYF; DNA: TGTGCCAGCAGTTACGGCAGCCTATACGAGCAGTACTTC
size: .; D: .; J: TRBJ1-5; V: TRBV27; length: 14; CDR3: CASSLLGIGQPQHF; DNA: TGTGCCAGCAGTTTACTGGGGATAGGTCAGCCCCAGCATTTT
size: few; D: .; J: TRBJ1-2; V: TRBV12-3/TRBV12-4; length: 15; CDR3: CASRRRPDGLYGYTF; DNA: TGTGCCAGCAGACGACGCCCGGACGGCCTCTATGGCTACACCTTC
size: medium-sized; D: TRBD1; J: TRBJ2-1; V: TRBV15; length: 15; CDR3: CATSRTGDTYNEQFF; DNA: TGTGCCACCAGCAGGACAGGGGACACCTACAATGAGCAGTTCTTC
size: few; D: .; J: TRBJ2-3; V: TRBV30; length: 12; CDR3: CACYTDPKTWYF; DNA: TGTGCCTGCTACACGGACCCAAAAACTTGGTATTTT
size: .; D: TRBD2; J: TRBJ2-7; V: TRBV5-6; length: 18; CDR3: CASSHTSNWERGTYEQYF; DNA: TGTGCCAGCAGCCACACCTCAAATTGGGAGCGGGGGACCTACGAGCAGTACTTC
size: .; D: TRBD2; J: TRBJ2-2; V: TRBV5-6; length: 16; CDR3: CVSSLSVAGVGGELFF; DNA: TGTGTCAGCAGCTTGTCGGTAGCGGGAGTGGGCGGGGAGCTGTTTTTT
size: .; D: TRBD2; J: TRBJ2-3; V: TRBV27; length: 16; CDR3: CASSYSHGDYTDTQYF; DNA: TGTGCCAGCAGTTATTCCCACGGGGACTATACAGATACGCAGTATTTT
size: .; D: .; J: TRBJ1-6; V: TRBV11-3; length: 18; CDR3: CASSQIQGRNSYNSPLHF; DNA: TGCGCCAGCAGCCAAATTCAGGGAAGGAACTCCTATAATTCACCCCTCCACTTT
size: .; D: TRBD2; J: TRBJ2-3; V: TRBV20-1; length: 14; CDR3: CSAVRGGGADTQYF; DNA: TGCAGTGCTGTCCGAGGCGGGGGGGCAGATACGCAGTATTTT
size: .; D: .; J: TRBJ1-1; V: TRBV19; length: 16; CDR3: CASSLRGKGGNTEAFF; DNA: TGTGCCAGTAGTCTAAGGGGCAAAGGAGGGAACACTGAAGCTTTCTTT
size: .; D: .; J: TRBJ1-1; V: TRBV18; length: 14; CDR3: CASSSLRENTEAFF; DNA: TGTGCCAGCTCATCTCTCCGAGAGAACACTGAAGCTTTCTTT
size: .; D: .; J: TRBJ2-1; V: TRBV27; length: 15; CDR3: CASSLSGGVASRQFF; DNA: TGTGCCAGCAGTTTATCTGGGGGTGTAGCATCACGGCAGTTCTTC